Below, 22 T cell receptor beta chains from the same sample are listed, as sequenced in a study of blood T cell repertoires in COVID-19. Data came from immunoSEQ multiplex PCR; TCRdb stores just in-frame clones and leaves some out. This sample has over 200,000 clones; 80% occur once, and the top ten carry approximately 5.3%. The specimen was peripheral blood. Receptors were obtained from a human donor in a cohort sampled during active COVID-19.

This clone is medium-sized within its sample. The chain carries TRBV28 and TRBJ2-7; TRBD1 matches at 8 bases. Per the germline V gene, CDR1 is MDHEN and CDR2 is SYDVKM. V shed 10 bases and J 4 bases; nucleotides not matched to a gene: 6. This CDR3 is 12 amino acids long. The DNA of the CDR3 is TGTGCCACCAGGACAGGGCGATACGAGCAGTACTTC. Its protein is CATRTGRYEQYF.

The V and J genes are TRBV7-6 and TRBJ2-7; D is uncertain. Germline V gives CDR1 SGHVS, CDR2 FNYEAQ. Deletions cut 1 base from V and 3 bases from J, with 13 bases between. CDR3 length: 15 amino acids. DNA of the CDR3: TGTGCCAGCAGCTTAGAGGTAGCAGCCGGCTACGAGCAGTACTTC. Translating gives CASSLEVAAGYEQYF.

V is TRBV9 and J is TRBJ2-7; 8 bases are a match to TRBD2. Trimming at V came to 2 bases and at J to 4 bases, leaving 2 bases not matched to a gene. Per germline, CDR1 SGDLS and CDR2 YYNGEE. The CDR3 is 13 residues long. The CDR3 DNA is TGTGCCAGCAGCGTCAGCGGGAGTTACGAGCAGTACTTC. Amino acids: CASSVSGSYEQYF.

The gene calls are TRBV27 and TRBJ2-6, with a possible D match to TRBD1 (6 bases). Germline-derived CDR1 and CDR2 are MNHEY and SMNVEV (reference sequence). V was clipped by 4 bases and J by 4 bases, with 8 bases between them. This CDR3 region has 14 residues. The CDR3 nucleotides are TGTGCCAGCAGTTCCGGACAGGGGGCCAACGTCCTGACTTTC. This codes for CASSSGQGANVLTF.

The chain links TRBV27 to TRBJ2-1; 9 nucleotides match TRBD2. The CDR3 is made up of 15 amino acids. CDR1 is MNHEY and CDR2 is SMNVEV in the germline V gene (reference sequence). V gave up 4 bases and J gave up 0 bases; unmatched junction bases: 1. The CDR3 DNA follows: TGTGCCAGCAGTTCGACTAGCGGCTCCTACAATGAGCAGTTCTTC. Translation: CASSSTSGSYNEQFF.

The CDR3 DNA is TGTGCCAGCTCAGCAGGGGTGCAGACCCACTCTGGAAACACCATATATTTT. Translated, it gives CASSAGVQTHSGNTIYF. This sequence joins TRBV18 and TRBJ1-3; TRBD1 might be the D (6 bases). The germline V and J ends were trimmed by 5 bases and 0 bases, with 17 bases remaining between them. Germline assignment: CDR1 KGHSH and CDR2 LQKENI. There are 17 residues in the CDR3. The complete variable domain, with remaining parts taken from reference TRBV18 and TRBJ1-3, reads NAGVMQNPRHLVRRRGQEARLRCSPMKGHSHVYWYRQLPEEGLKFMVYLQKENIIDESGMPKERFSAEFPKEGPSILRIQQVVRGDSAAYFCASSAGVQTHSGNTIYFGEGSWLTVV.

V usage is TRBV9 and J usage is TRBJ1-1; no clear D. V lost 0 bases to trimming and J lost 1 base, with 16 bases between them. The CDR3 extends over 17 amino acids. CDR1 is SGDLS and CDR2 is YYNGEE in the germline V gene. The CDR3 loop is CASSVGGLGLGNTEAFF. The CDR3 nucleotides are TGTGCCAGCAGCGTAGGAGGCTTAGGATTGGGGAACACTGAAGCTTTCTTT.

The chain has TRBV29-1 and TRBJ2-5; D unclear. CDR3 length equals 11 residues. The germline V gene has CDR1 SQVTM and CDR2 ANQGSEA. V lost 3 bases and J lost 5, with 7 bases in between. The CDR3 bases are TGCAGCGTTGACCCCCGGGAGACCCAGTACTTC. Amino acid sequence: CSVDPRETQYF.

This clone was recorded a few times. J is TRBJ2-7 and V is TRBV11-1; TRBD1 agrees at 7 bases. Unmatched junction bases numbered 9, after V lost 5 bases and J lost 2 bases. From germline, CDR1 is SGHAT and CDR2 FQDESV (reference sequence). The CDR3 runs to 15 residues. The chain's CDR3 is CASSPERGTAYEQYF. The CDR3 bases are TGTGCCAGCAGCCCAGAGAGGGGGACAGCCTACGAGCAGTACTTC.

The CDR3 DNA follows: TGTGCCACCAGTGATTTGCTAGCGGGAGTCAATGAGCAGTTCTTC. It encodes CATSDLLAGVNEQFF. The genes are TRBV24-1 and TRBJ2-1, with 10 bases fitting TRBD2. Losses at the gene ends were 0 bases for V and 6 bases for J; bases not matched to a gene: 1. Germline V gene lookup returns CDR1 KGHDR and CDR2 SFDVKD. This CDR3 has 15 residues.

This clone was detected only a few times. The chain carries TRBV6-1 and TRBJ2-7, with a possible D match to TRBD2 (5 bases). Trimming left V 2 bases short and J 4 bases short, with 12 bases between. This CDR3 is built from 14 residues. CDR1 is MNHNS, CDR2 SASEGT, per germline. CDR3 DNA sequence: TGTGCCAGCAGTGAACTGAGGGAAGTGTACGAGCAGTACTTC. This sequence encodes CASSELREVYEQYF.

The rearrangement uses TRBV24-1 and TRBJ2-1; 8 positions match TRBD2. The germline V gene encodes CDR1 KGHDR and CDR2 SFDVKD. With V trimmed by 9 bases and J by 5 bases, 8 bases remained unmatched. This CDR3 region has 14 residues. The CDR3 bases are TGTGCCACCGGTTCACTAGCGGATAACAATGAGCAGTTCTTC. Encoded protein: CATGSLADNNEQFF.

This sequence joins TRBV30 and TRBJ1-6, with 11 bases aligning to TRBD1. The germline gives CDR1 GTSNPN, CDR2 SVGIG (reference sequence). There are 14 residues in the CDR3. Trimming cost V 3 bases and J 13 bases; bases outside gene matches: 8. In DNA form, the CDR3 reads TGTGCCTGGAGCGCCATCCGGGACAGGGGGCCCCTCCACTTT. Amino acids: CAWSAIRDRGPLHF.

The genes are TRBV7-9 and TRBJ2-7; 8 positions agree with TRBD1. Germline V gives CDR1 SEHNR, CDR2 FQNEAQ (reference sequence). The CDR3 runs 15 residues. Trimming at V came to 3 bases and at J to 2 bases, leaving 6 bases not matched to a gene. The CDR3 is CASSFRETGAYEQYF. As DNA, the CDR3 is TGTGCCAGCAGCTTTCGGGAGACAGGGGCCTACGAGCAGTACTTC.

The chain is built from TRBV11-2 and TRBJ2-7; tentatively, D is TRBD2 (6 bases). Germline V gene lookup returns CDR1 SGHAT and CDR2 FQNNGV. V lost 3 bases and J lost 5, with 14 bases in between. The CDR3 is made up of 14 amino acids. CDR3 DNA sequence: TGTGCCAGCAGCTTCGGTGGCGGGACCCACGAGCAGTACTTC. This codes for CASSFGGGTHEQYF.

This clone came up once. Other DNA sequences in this sample translate to the same CDR3. This sequence joins TRBV18 and TRBJ1-2; perhaps TRBD1 as D (6 bases). The CDR3 loop spans 13 amino acids. V was pared by 6 bases and J by 4 bases, with 12 bases between. In germline, CDR1 is KGHSH, CDR2 LQKENI. CDR3 nucleotide sequence: TGTGCCAGCTCGCCAGACAGGTCCTATGGCTACACCTTC. Its protein is CASSPDRSYGYTF.

V is TRBV11-2 and J is TRBJ2-7; 14 nucleotides align to TRBD2. The germline V gene encodes CDR1 SGHAT and CDR2 FQNNGV. J was trimmed by 3 bases and V by 5 bases; bases with no gene match: 6. This CDR3 region has 16 residues. The CDR3 protein is CASSHRLAGGLYEQYF. CDR3 DNA sequence: TGTGCCAGCAGCCATCGACTAGCGGGAGGGCTCTACGAGCAGTACTTC.

The chain is built from TRBV27 and TRBJ1-5; D is uncertain. There are 13 residues in the CDR3. Trimming removed 6 bases from V and 3 bases from J, with 9 bases in between. Germline assignment: CDR1 MNHEY and CDR2 SMNVEV (reference sequence). The CDR3 region is CASRPGFNQPQHF. The DNA of the CDR3 is TGTGCCAGCAGACCGGGTTTCAATCAGCCCCAGCATTTT.

The chain has TRBV5-1 and TRBJ2-3; D not resolved. The germline V gene encodes CDR1 SGHRS and CDR2 YFSETQ. V gave up 0 bases and J gave up 0 bases, with 5 bases separating them. CDR3 length: 14 amino acids. The CDR3 DNA reads as TGCGCCAGCAGCTTGGCAGAAAGCACAGATACGCAGTATTTT. Amino acids: CASSLAESTDTQYF.

This clone appeared a single time. This rearrangement joins TRBV28 to TRBJ2-3; TRBD2 matches 8 bases. V lost 3 bases and J lost 4; bases outside the gene matches: 9. Per the germline V gene, CDR1 is MDHEN and CDR2 is SYDVKM. The CDR3 consists of 16 residues. The CDR3 spells CASSFRGLASPDTQYF. For the CDR3, the DNA is TGTGCCAGCAGTTTTAGAGGACTAGCTTCCCCAGATACGCAGTATTTT.

Here the CDR3 reads CASSDSGMNTEAFF. The CDR3 DNA reads TGTGCCAGCAGTGATTCAGGGATGAACACTGAAGCTTTCTTT. The rearrangement uses TRBV25-1 and TRBJ1-1; possible D gene TRBD1, 5 bases. Germline V gene data show CDR1 as MGHDK and CDR2 as SYGVNS. V lost 3 bases and J 0 bases, leaving 8 bases between the germline ends. There are 14 residues in the CDR3.

In this sample, this clone turned up many times. The V gene is TRBV27, the J gene TRBJ2-3, with 8 bases that match TRBD2. This CDR3 spans 15 amino acids. CDR1 and CDR2 from the germline V gene are MNHEY and SMNVEV (reference sequence). The V gene end was trimmed by 6 bases and the J gene end by 0 bases; junction bases not matched to a gene: 5. CDR3 loop: CASSQTSVSTDTQYF. For the CDR3, the DNA is TGTGCCAGCAGCCAGACTAGCGTTAGCACAGATACGCAGTATTTT.